These T cell receptor beta chains were read from a single sample in a study of blood T cell repertoires in COVID-19. Here immunoSEQ multiplex PCR was the method, and the copy in TCRdb shows in-frame clones only, minus some. The data hold some 120,000 clones, with over 80% observed a single time. Sequenced input: PBMCs or T cells enriched from blood (not recorded which). These receptors all stem from a man in his thirties or forties who had recovered from COVID-19. Each CDR3 is given with its conserved first and last residue. D genes are given only for firm matches. A clone size is listed for some rows: how often the clone was seen (once, few, many), or a class if it is expanded.

v_gene: TRBV15
j_gene: TRBJ2-1
abundance: .
d_gene: TRBD2
len: 17
CDR3nt: TGTGCCACCAGCAGGGGATCTAGCGGGAGCTCCTACAATGAGCAGTTCTTC
CDR3aa: CATSRGSSGSSYNEQFF

v_gene: TRBV29-1
j_gene: TRBJ1-3
abundance: .
d_gene: .
len: 13
CDR3nt: TGCAGCGTTGAAGAGGGGGCGGGAAACACCATATATTTT
CDR3aa: CSVEEGAGNTIYF

v_gene: TRBV4-1
j_gene: TRBJ2-1
abundance: .
d_gene: .
len: 15
CDR3nt: TGCGCCAGCAGCGGTGGAGCACTAGTAGCCCATGAGCAGTTCTTC
CDR3aa: CASSGGALVAHEQFF

v_gene: TRBV27
j_gene: TRBJ1-1
abundance: .
d_gene: .
len: 13
CDR3nt: TGTGCCAGCATGGGGGGTTCGGGCAGGCTGGCTTTCTTT
CDR3aa: CASMGGSGRLAFF

v_gene: TRBV29-1
j_gene: TRBJ2-3
abundance: .
d_gene: .
len: 13
CDR3nt: TGCAGCGTTACCAGGACAGGCACAGATACGCAGTATTTT
CDR3aa: CSVTRTGTDTQYF

v_gene: TRBV30
j_gene: TRBJ2-5
abundance: .
d_gene: .
len: 11
CDR3nt: TGTGCCTGGAGCCAATCATTCACCCAGTACTTC
CDR3aa: CAWSQSFTQYF

v_gene: TRBV14
j_gene: TRBJ2-5
abundance: .
d_gene: .
len: 13
CDR3nt: TGTGCCAGCAGGCGGGGTTCTCGAGAGACCCAGTACTTC
CDR3aa: CASRRGSRETQYF

v_gene: TRBV27
j_gene: TRBJ2-7
abundance: .
d_gene: TRBD2
len: 15
CDR3nt: TGTGCCAGCAGTACCGGGACTAGCGGGATAAACGAGCAGTACTTC
CDR3aa: CASSTGTSGINEQYF

v_gene: TRBV3-1/TRBV3-2
j_gene: TRBJ2-3
abundance: few
d_gene: .
len: 16
CDR3nt: TGTGCCAGCAGCCAAGGGGGGCTAGCGGACGCGCATACGCAGTATTTT
CDR3aa: CASSQGGLADAHTQYF

v_gene: TRBV9
j_gene: TRBJ2-5
abundance: .
d_gene: TRBD2
len: 18
CDR3nt: TGTGCCAGCAGCACGGGGACTAGCGGGAGAGGGTACCAAGAGACCCAGTACTTC
CDR3aa: CASSTGTSGRGYQETQYF

v_gene: TRBV5-1
j_gene: TRBJ2-5
abundance: .
d_gene: .
len: 11
CDR3nt: TGCGCCAGCAGCGGAGAAGAGACCCAGTACTTC
CDR3aa: CASSGEETQYF

v_gene: TRBV4-2
j_gene: TRBJ2-4
abundance: .
d_gene: TRBD1
len: 17
CDR3nt: TGTGCCAGCAGCCAAGTGGAGGAGGGGACAGGAGGGTACATTCAGTACTTC
CDR3aa: CASSQVEEGTGGYIQYF

v_gene: TRBV7-2
j_gene: TRBJ2-3
abundance: .
d_gene: TRBD2
len: 14
CDR3nt: TGTGCCAGCAGCCCGACTAGCGGCACAGATACGCAGTATTTT
CDR3aa: CASSPTSGTDTQYF

v_gene: TRBV19
j_gene: TRBJ1-3
abundance: .
d_gene: .
len: 14
CDR3nt: TGTGCCAGTAGTCCCCCTGGCCCTTACAACACCATATATTTT
CDR3aa: CASSPPGPYNTIYF

v_gene: TRBV10-1
j_gene: TRBJ2-5
abundance: .
d_gene: TRBD2
len: 13
CDR3nt: TGCGCCAGCAGTGAGAGCGGGAGAGAGACCCAGTACTTC
CDR3aa: CASSESGRETQYF

v_gene: TRBV27
j_gene: TRBJ2-3
abundance: .
d_gene: .
len: 13
CDR3nt: TGTGCCAGCAGGCCCGGGGGCACAGATACGCAGTATTTT
CDR3aa: CASRPGGTDTQYF

v_gene: TRBV20-1
j_gene: TRBJ2-1
abundance: .
d_gene: .
len: 10
CDR3nt: TGCAGTGCCCTCGGTGATGAGCAGTTCTTC
CDR3aa: CSALGDEQFF

v_gene: TRBV7-9
j_gene: TRBJ2-7
abundance: .
d_gene: .
len: 15
CDR3nt: TGTGCCAGCAGCCCGCCCGCGGCAGAGCCCTACGAGCAGTACTTC
CDR3aa: CASSPPAAEPYEQYF

v_gene: TRBV29-1
j_gene: TRBJ1-2
abundance: few
d_gene: TRBD1
len: 14
CDR3nt: TGCAGCGTTGAAGAGTGGACAGGGGGCTCGGGCTACACCTTC
CDR3aa: CSVEEWTGGSGYTF

v_gene: TRBV5-1
j_gene: TRBJ2-1
abundance: .
d_gene: TRBD2
len: 16
CDR3nt: TGCGCCAGCAGCTCGGGAGCGGGGGCAGCATACAATGAGCAGTTCTTC
CDR3aa: CASSSGAGAAYNEQFF

v_gene: TRBV3-1/TRBV3-2
j_gene: TRBJ2-1
abundance: .
d_gene: .
len: 12
CDR3nt: TGTGCCAGCAGCCCCGGGGTTAATGAGCAGTTCTTC
CDR3aa: CASSPGVNEQFF

v_gene: TRBV4-1
j_gene: TRBJ2-1
abundance: .
d_gene: .
len: 16
CDR3nt: TGCGCCAGCAGCCAAGGAAGGGGACCGCGACAGGATGAGCAGTTCTTC
CDR3aa: CASSQGRGPRQDEQFF

v_gene: TRBV7-9
j_gene: TRBJ1-2
abundance: .
d_gene: TRBD1
len: 18
CDR3nt: TGTGCCAGCAGCTTAGTTTGGGCAGGGGGCGCCAGGTACTATGGCTACACCTTC
CDR3aa: CASSLVWAGGARYYGYTF

v_gene: TRBV19
j_gene: TRBJ1-1
abundance: .
d_gene: .
len: 14
CDR3nt: TGTGCCAGTAGGGGAGGAGAGACGAACACTGAAGCTTTCTTT
CDR3aa: CASRGGETNTEAFF

v_gene: TRBV5-1
j_gene: TRBJ2-2
abundance: .
d_gene: TRBD2
len: 17
CDR3nt: TGCGCCAGCAGCGTTGGGACTAGCGGGACGTACACCGGGGAGCTGTTTTTT
CDR3aa: CASSVGTSGTYTGELFF

v_gene: TRBV6-1
j_gene: TRBJ2-1
abundance: .
d_gene: TRBD2
len: 17
CDR3nt: TGTGCCAGCAGTGAAGCGCACCGGCGGGGGGGCCGCAATGAGCAGTTCTTC
CDR3aa: CASSEAHRRGGRNEQFF

v_gene: TRBV27
j_gene: TRBJ2-5
abundance: .
d_gene: .
len: 12
CDR3nt: TGTGCCAGCAGCGCGGCAGGGGAGACCCAGTACTTC
CDR3aa: CASSAAGETQYF

v_gene: TRBV7-5
j_gene: TRBJ2-2
abundance: .
d_gene: .
len: 11
CDR3nt: TGTGTCAGCGAGGTGGTCGGGGAGCTGTTTTTT
CDR3aa: CVSEVVGELFF

v_gene: TRBV27
j_gene: TRBJ2-3
abundance: .
d_gene: TRBD1
len: 15
CDR3nt: TGTGCCAGCAGTCCTTCGACAGGGTTGACAGATACGCAGTATTTT
CDR3aa: CASSPSTGLTDTQYF

v_gene: TRBV2
j_gene: TRBJ2-2
abundance: once
d_gene: .
len: 16
CDR3nt: TGTGCCAGCAGTATCGGGGAATCGGGTAACACCGGGGAGCTGTTTTTT
CDR3aa: CASSIGESGNTGELFF

v_gene: TRBV5-4
j_gene: TRBJ2-7
abundance: .
d_gene: TRBD2
len: 14
CDR3nt: TGTGCCAGCAGCCCCGGGACTAGTTACTACGAGCAGTACTTC
CDR3aa: CASSPGTSYYEQYF

v_gene: TRBV7-8
j_gene: TRBJ2-5
abundance: .
d_gene: TRBD1
len: 16
CDR3nt: TGTGCCAGCAGCTTTCCGGGACAGGGATTGAAAGAGACCCAGTACTTC
CDR3aa: CASSFPGQGLKETQYF

v_gene: TRBV6-5
j_gene: TRBJ2-1
abundance: .
d_gene: .
len: 15
CDR3nt: TGTGCCAGCAGTACAGACCCCAGCTCCTACAATGAGCAGTTCTTC
CDR3aa: CASSTDPSSYNEQFF

v_gene: TRBV29-1
j_gene: TRBJ1-1
abundance: .
d_gene: .
len: 12
CDR3nt: TGCAGCGTTCGAGGGCAGAACACTGAAGCTTTCTTT
CDR3aa: CSVRGQNTEAFF

v_gene: TRBV27
j_gene: TRBJ2-1
abundance: .
d_gene: TRBD2
len: 16
CDR3nt: TGTGCCAGCAGTTCCTTTAGCGGGGGGTCCTACAATGAGCAGTTCTTC
CDR3aa: CASSSFSGGSYNEQFF

v_gene: TRBV7-9
j_gene: TRBJ1-4
abundance: few
d_gene: TRBD1
len: 15
CDR3nt: TGTGCCAGCAGCCCAGGACAGGGGGCACGTGAAAAACTGTTTTTT
CDR3aa: CASSPGQGAREKLFF

v_gene: TRBV7-2
j_gene: TRBJ1-2
abundance: .
d_gene: .
len: 14
CDR3nt: TGTGCCAGCAGCTTACGTAGAACAGGGTACGGCTACACCTTC
CDR3aa: CASSLRRTGYGYTF

v_gene: TRBV3-1/TRBV3-2
j_gene: TRBJ2-2
abundance: once
d_gene: .
len: 14
CDR3nt: TGTGCCAGCAGCCAAGGCGGGAACACCGGGGAGCTGTTTTTT
CDR3aa: CASSQGGNTGELFF

v_gene: TRBV5-4
j_gene: TRBJ2-5
abundance: .
d_gene: .
len: 12
CDR3nt: TGTGCCAGCAGCATAGCGGAAGAGACCCAGTACTTC
CDR3aa: CASSIAEETQYF

v_gene: TRBV5-5
j_gene: TRBJ2-7
abundance: .
d_gene: .
len: 15
CDR3nt: TGTGCCAGCAGCCCCGACCGGACTTCCACCTACGAGCAGTACTTC
CDR3aa: CASSPDRTSTYEQYF

v_gene: TRBV2
j_gene: TRBJ1-2
abundance: .
d_gene: .
len: 14
CDR3nt: TGTGCCAGCAGTGGGGGATGGGACTACTATGGCTACACCTTC
CDR3aa: CASSGGWDYYGYTF

v_gene: TRBV5-1
j_gene: TRBJ1-1
abundance: .
d_gene: TRBD1
len: 15
CDR3nt: TGCGCCAGCAGCGGGGACAGGGGCATTAGCACTGAAGCTTTCTTT
CDR3aa: CASSGDRGISTEAFF

v_gene: TRBV11-2
j_gene: TRBJ2-2
abundance: .
d_gene: TRBD2
len: 19
CDR3nt: TGTGCCAGCAGCTTAGACCGAGGACTAGCGGGGGGCAAAGCCGGGGAGCTGTTTTTT
CDR3aa: CASSLDRGLAGGKAGELFF

v_gene: TRBV7-9
j_gene: TRBJ2-1
abundance: .
d_gene: TRBD2
len: 19
CDR3nt: TGTGCCAGCAGCTTAGTCCTAGCGGATTTCTGGGGGTCCTACAATGAGCAGTTCTTC
CDR3aa: CASSLVLADFWGSYNEQFF

v_gene: TRBV6-1
j_gene: TRBJ2-5
abundance: few
d_gene: TRBD2
len: 17
CDR3nt: TGTGCCAGCAGTGAAGTTAAGTTAGCGGGGATCCAAGAGACCCAGTACTTC
CDR3aa: CASSEVKLAGIQETQYF

v_gene: TRBV5-1
j_gene: TRBJ2-7
abundance: .
d_gene: TRBD2
len: 13
CDR3nt: TGCGCCAGCAGACCGGGACTAGCCCACGAGCAGTACTTC
CDR3aa: CASRPGLAHEQYF

v_gene: TRBV18
j_gene: TRBJ1-3
abundance: .
d_gene: TRBD1
len: 15
CDR3nt: TGTGCCAGCTCACCACCGACAGGGGCTGGAAACACCATATATTTT
CDR3aa: CASSPPTGAGNTIYF

v_gene: TRBV13
j_gene: TRBJ1-1
abundance: .
d_gene: .
len: 15
CDR3nt: TGTGCCAGCAGCGCAATTGGGGGGTTGAACACTGAAGCTTTCTTT
CDR3aa: CASSAIGGLNTEAFF

v_gene: TRBV27
j_gene: TRBJ2-7
abundance: .
d_gene: .
len: 13
CDR3nt: TGTGCCAGCAGTCCCTCGGACTACTACGAGCAGTACTTC
CDR3aa: CASSPSDYYEQYF

v_gene: TRBV7-3
j_gene: TRBJ2-1
abundance: once
d_gene: TRBD2
len: 17
CDR3nt: TGTGCCAGCAGCTTATGGCGTGAAGCGGGAGGGTTGAGTGAGCAGTTCTTC
CDR3aa: CASSLWREAGGLSEQFF

v_gene: TRBV27
j_gene: TRBJ1-1
abundance: .
d_gene: TRBD1
len: 14
CDR3nt: TGTGCCAGCACAGACGGACAGGTGAACACTGAAGCTTTCTTT
CDR3aa: CASTDGQVNTEAFF

v_gene: TRBV5-6
j_gene: TRBJ2-1
abundance: few
d_gene: TRBD2
len: 16
CDR3nt: TGTGCCAGCAGCCCAACCGGGACTAGCGGGAGGAATGAGCAGTTCTTC
CDR3aa: CASSPTGTSGRNEQFF

v_gene: TRBV23-1
j_gene: TRBJ2-1
abundance: .
d_gene: .
len: 16
CDR3nt: TGCGCCAGCCTAACCCCGCCAGGGGTGGATGTCGGTGAGCAGTTCTTC
CDR3aa: CASLTPPGVDVGEQFF

v_gene: TRBV4-2
j_gene: TRBJ1-1
abundance: .
d_gene: TRBD1
len: 15
CDR3nt: TGTGCCAGCACTTATTCATCCACAGGGGACACTGAAGCTTTCTTT
CDR3aa: CASTYSSTGDTEAFF

v_gene: TRBV7-9
j_gene: TRBJ2-1
abundance: .
d_gene: .
len: 13
CDR3nt: TGTGCCAGCAGCTTAACCGAAATCGGTGAGCAGTTCTTC
CDR3aa: CASSLTEIGEQFF

v_gene: TRBV10-3
j_gene: TRBJ2-2
abundance: .
d_gene: TRBD2
len: 20
CDR3nt: TGTGCCATCAGTGAGTCCGGGGGACTAGCGACTGAGGGGAGCACCGGGGAGCTGTTTTTT
CDR3aa: CAISESGGLATEGSTGELFF

v_gene: TRBV25-1
j_gene: TRBJ2-7
abundance: .
d_gene: TRBD2
len: 14
CDR3nt: TGTGCCAGCACCGCTAGCGGGGGGTCCTACGAGCAGTACTTC
CDR3aa: CASTASGGSYEQYF